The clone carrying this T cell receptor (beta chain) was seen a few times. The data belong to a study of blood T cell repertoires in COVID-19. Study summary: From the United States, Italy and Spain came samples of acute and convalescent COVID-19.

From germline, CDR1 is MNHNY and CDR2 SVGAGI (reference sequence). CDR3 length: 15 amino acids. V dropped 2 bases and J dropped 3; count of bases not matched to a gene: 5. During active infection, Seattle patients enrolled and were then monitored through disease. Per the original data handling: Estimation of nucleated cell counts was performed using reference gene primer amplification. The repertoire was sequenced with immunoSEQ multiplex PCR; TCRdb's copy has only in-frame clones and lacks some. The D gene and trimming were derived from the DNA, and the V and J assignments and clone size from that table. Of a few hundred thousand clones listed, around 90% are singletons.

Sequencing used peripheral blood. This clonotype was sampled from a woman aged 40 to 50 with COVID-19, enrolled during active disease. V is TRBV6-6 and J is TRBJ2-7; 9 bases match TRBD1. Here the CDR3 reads CASSYPDRGHYEQYF. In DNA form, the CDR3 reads TGTGCCAGCAGTTACCCGGACAGGGGCCACTACGAGCAGTACTTC.